This T cell receptor (beta chain) was identified during a study of long-term antiretroviral therapy in people with HIV. The germline V gene has CDR1 MGHRA and CDR2 YSYEKL. V dropped 1 base and J dropped 3 bases, with 12 bases sitting between them. The CDR3 is 15 residues long. No fewer than two post-ART and no fewer than one pre-ART PBMC samples existed for each donor. At survey level, the immunoSEQ assay was run in its v3.0 version. Profiling relied on immunoSEQ multiplex PCR, and the TCRdb table lists in-frame clones only, not all of them. The table shows about 26,000 clones, with about 88% occurring only once.

The sequence came from a man in his forties with HIV. This sequence joins TRBV4-1 and TRBJ1-1; the D is unclear. Specimen: unsorted PBMCs, collected 2.6 to 2.8 years after starting antiretroviral therapy. CDR3 residues: CASSQAFQRDTEAFF. CDR3 DNA: TGCGCCAGCAGCCAAGCATTCCAGCGGGACACTGAAGCTTTCTTT.